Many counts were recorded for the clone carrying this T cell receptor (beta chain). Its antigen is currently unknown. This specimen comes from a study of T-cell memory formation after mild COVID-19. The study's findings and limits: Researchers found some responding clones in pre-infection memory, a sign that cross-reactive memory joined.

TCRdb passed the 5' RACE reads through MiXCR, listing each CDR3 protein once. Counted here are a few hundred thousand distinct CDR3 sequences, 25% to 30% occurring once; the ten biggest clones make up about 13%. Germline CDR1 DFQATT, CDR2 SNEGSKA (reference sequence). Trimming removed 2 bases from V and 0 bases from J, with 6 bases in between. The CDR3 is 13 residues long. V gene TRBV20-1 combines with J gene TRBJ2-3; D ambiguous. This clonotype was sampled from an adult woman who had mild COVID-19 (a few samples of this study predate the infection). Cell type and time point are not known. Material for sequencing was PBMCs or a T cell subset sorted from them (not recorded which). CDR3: CSARHQSTDTQYF. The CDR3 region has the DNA TGCAGTGCTAGACACCAGAGCACAGATACGCAGTATTTT.